This is a list of T cell receptor beta chains from one sample in a study of T cell responses to AZD1222 COVID-19 vaccine. This table comes from immunoSEQ multiplex PCR, and its TCRdb copy is limited to in-frame clones, with some not included. The table has around 50,000 clones, about 86% seen once. This specimen was peripheral blood, taken on day 0 of AZD1222 vaccination. These receptors all come from an adult in good health. CDR3s include the opening cysteine and the closing phenylalanine or tryptophan. A D gene is named only where the DNA matches it firmly. Not all rows give a size; the values are once, few, many and, for expanded clones, a class.

j_call cdr3_length d_call v_call clone_size cdr3_aa cdr3_nt
TRBJ2-1 15 TRBD2 TRBV28 NA CASSTSGRAGNEQFF TGTGCCAGCAGTACTAGCGGGAGGGCCGGCAATGAGCAGTTCTTC
TRBJ2-5 12 NA TRBV19 NA CASSISGETQYF TGTGCCAGTAGTATCTCCGGAGAGACCCAGTACTTC
TRBJ2-7 10 NA TRBV20-1 NA CSVGPHEQYF TGCAGTGTAGGGCCCCACGAGCAGTACTTC
TRBJ1-5 17 NA TRBV21-1 NA CASSKRGTGRERKPQHF TGTGCCAGCAGCAAAAGAGGAACGGGAAGGGAAAGAAAGCCCCAGCATTTT
TRBJ2-7 14 TRBD1 TRBV28 NA CASSLGDRDYEQYF TGTGCCAGCAGTTTAGGGGACAGAGACTACGAGCAGTACTTC
TRBJ1-5 13 NA TRBV2 once CASSEVVDQPQHF TGTGCCAGCAGTGAAGTGGTTGACCAGCCCCAGCATTTT
TRBJ1-1 10 TRBD1 TRBV30 NA CAWIQGEAFF TGTGCCTGGATACAGGGGGAAGCTTTCTTT
TRBJ2-1 15 NA TRBV7-9 NA CASSMGRIRNNEQFF TGTGCCAGCAGCATGGGGAGGATTCGGAACAATGAGCAGTTCTTC
TRBJ2-1 16 TRBD2 TRBV3-1/TRBV3-2 NA CASSQDPGGSGNEQFF TGTGCCAGCAGCCAAGATCCCGGGGGGAGTGGAAATGAGCAGTTCTTC
TRBJ1-1 15 TRBD1 TRBV9 NA CASSATGVHYTEAFF TGTGCCAGCAGCGCAACAGGGGTCCACTACACTGAAGCTTTCTTT
TRBJ1-3 14 NA TRBV10-2 few CASSKGPLGNTIYF TGCGCCAGCAGTAAAGGTCCCCTTGGAAACACCATATATTTT
TRBJ2-1 15 TRBD2 TRBV5-1 NA CASSSTSGAYNEQFF TGCGCCAGCAGCTCGACTAGCGGGGCTTACAATGAGCAGTTCTTC
TRBJ2-1 15 TRBD1 TRBV29-1 NA CSVVLEGQGLNEQFF TGCAGCGTTGTCCTAGAGGGACAGGGTCTAAATGAGCAGTTCTTC
TRBJ1-1 14 NA TRBV7-9 NA CASSLSAMNTEAFF TGTGCCAGCAGCTTAAGCGCCATGAACACTGAAGCTTTCTTT
TRBJ1-2 15 NA TRBV27 NA CASSFGRRTNYGYTF TGTGCCAGCAGTTTCGGGCGTCGGACTAACTATGGCTACACCTTC
TRBJ1-4 16 TRBD1 TRBV4-1 NA CASSQRDRGWDEKLFF TGCGCCAGCAGCCAACGCGACAGGGGTTGGGACGAAAAACTGTTTTTT
TRBJ2-6 16 NA TRBV18 NA CASSGIGNSGANVLTF TGTGCCAGCTCAGGGATAGGGAACTCTGGGGCCAACGTCCTGACTTTC
TRBJ2-7 16 NA TRBV7-8 NA CASSLDPARAFYEQYF TGTGCCAGCAGCTTAGATCCAGCACGGGCGTTCTACGAGCAGTACTTC
TRBJ2-4 17 NA TRBV4-3 NA CASSQDGGGGRGNIQYF TGCGCCAGCAGCCAAGATGGGGGGGGAGGCAGGGGAAACATTCAGTACTTC
TRBJ1-1 15 NA TRBV5-6 NA CASSSPSGGLTEAFF TGTGCCAGCAGCTCCCCTTCCGGGGGGCTGACTGAAGCTTTCTTT
TRBJ1-6 14 NA TRBV9 NA CASSVGRVGSPLHF TGTGCCAGCAGCGTAGGTCGGGTAGGCTCACCCCTCCACTTT
TRBJ2-7 15 TRBD2 TRBV2 few CASRAELAGGVEQYF TGTGCCAGCAGGGCGGAACTAGCGGGAGGGGTCGAGCAGTACTTC
TRBJ2-1 15 TRBD2 TRBV29-1 NA CSVEDRREADNEQFF TGCAGCGTTGAAGATCGGCGGGAGGCCGACAATGAGCAGTTCTTC